These T cell receptor beta chains were read from a single sample in a study of molecular identifiers for immune sequencing clone quantification. TCRdb re-analysed the PCR reads in MiXCR, keeping a single row per CDR3 protein. The profile shows approximately 37,000 distinct CDR3 sequences, 15% to 20% of them singletons. The sequenced sample consisted of naive CD8+ T cells from blood, with Jurkat cell RNA spiked in. The source of these receptors is a human donor in good health. Some libraries in this study had Jurkat cell RNA spiked in. CDR3s include the opening cysteine and the closing phenylalanine or tryptophan. D genes are given only for firm matches. Expanded clones get a size class; other rows say once, few or many, or leave the size out.

v_call	j_call	d_call	clone_size	cdr3_aa	cdr3_nt
TRBV11-3	TRBJ2-7	TRBD1	many	CASSPRTGGGNEQYF	TGTGCCAGCAGCCCTCGGACAGGGGGCGGAAACGAGCAGTACTTC
TRBV28	TRBJ2-1	NA	medium-sized	CASSPGGPRPDEQFF	TGTGCCAGCAGTCCCGGTGGGCCCCGGCCGGATGAGCAGTTCTTC
TRBV6-2/TRBV6-3	TRBJ2-7	TRBD2	many	CASSEPRTSVSYEQYF	TGTGCCAGCAGTGAACCAAGGACTAGCGTCTCCTACGAGCAGTACTTC
TRBV4-1	TRBJ2-7	TRBD1	medium-sized	CASSLWTGGEQYF	TGCGCCAGCAGCCTGTGGACAGGGGGCGAGCAGTACTTC
TRBV6-6	TRBJ2-3	NA	many	CASSWLTGTDTQYF	TGTGCCAGCAGTTGGCTGACCGGCACAGATACGCAGTATTTT
TRBV4-1	TRBJ2-1	NA	many	CASSQDLGNEQFF	TGCGCCAGCAGCCAAGATTTGGGCAATGAGCAGTTCTTC
TRBV19	TRBJ2-1	TRBD2	few	CASSLNLAVTYNEQFF	TGTGCCAGTAGTCTGAACCTAGCGGTGACCTACAATGAGCAGTTCTTC
TRBV6-2/TRBV6-3	TRBJ1-1	TRBD1	NA	CASSYPGQGAFF	TGTGCCAGCAGTTACCCCGGACAGGGAGCTTTCTTT
TRBV10-3	TRBJ1-1	NA	many	CAISLGTSNLNTEAFF	TGTGCCATCAGTCTAGGGACTTCCAACCTGAACACTGAAGCTTTCTTT
TRBV7-2	TRBJ2-1	NA	many	CASSPRTGMYNEQFF	TGTGCCAGCAGCCCCCGCACGGGGATGTACAATGAGCAGTTCTTC
TRBV27	TRBJ2-7	TRBD1	many	CASRRTGNVYEQYF	TGTGCCAGCAGAAGGACAGGGAATGTCTACGAGCAGTACTTC